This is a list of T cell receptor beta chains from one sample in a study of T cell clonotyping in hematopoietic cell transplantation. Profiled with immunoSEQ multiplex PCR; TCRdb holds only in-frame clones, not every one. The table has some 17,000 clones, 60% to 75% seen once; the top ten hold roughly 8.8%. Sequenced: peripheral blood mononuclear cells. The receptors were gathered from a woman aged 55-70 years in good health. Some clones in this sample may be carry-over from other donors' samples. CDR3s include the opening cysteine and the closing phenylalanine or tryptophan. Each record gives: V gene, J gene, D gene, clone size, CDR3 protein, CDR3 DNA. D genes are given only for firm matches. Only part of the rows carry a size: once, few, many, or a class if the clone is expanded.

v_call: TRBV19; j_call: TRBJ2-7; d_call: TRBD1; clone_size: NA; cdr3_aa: CASSITGTGGPHEQYF; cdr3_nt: TGTGCCAGTAGTATCACCGGGACAGGGGGTCCCCACGAGCAGTACTTC
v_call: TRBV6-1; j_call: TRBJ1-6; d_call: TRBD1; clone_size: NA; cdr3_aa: CASIGQVNSPLHF; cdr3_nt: TGTGCCAGCATTGGACAGGTTAATTCACCCCTCCACTTT
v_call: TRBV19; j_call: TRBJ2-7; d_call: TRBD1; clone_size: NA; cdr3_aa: CASSIDRAYEQYF; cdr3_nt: TGTGCCAGTAGCATTGACAGGGCCTACGAGCAGTACTTC
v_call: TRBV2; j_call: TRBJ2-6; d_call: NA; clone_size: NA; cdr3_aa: CASSASSGANVLTF; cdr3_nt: TGTGCCAGCAGTGCTAGCTCTGGGGCCAACGTCCTGACTTTC
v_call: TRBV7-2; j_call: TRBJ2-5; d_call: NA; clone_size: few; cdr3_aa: CASSLEGQFQETQYF; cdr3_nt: TGTGCCAGCAGCTTAGAGGGCCAGTTCCAAGAGACCCAGTACTTC
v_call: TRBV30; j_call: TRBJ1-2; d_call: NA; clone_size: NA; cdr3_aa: CAWSRTERGYTF; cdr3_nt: TGTGCCTGGAGCCGAACAGAGCGGGGCTACACCTTC
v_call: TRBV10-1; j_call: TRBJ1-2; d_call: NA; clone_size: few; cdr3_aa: CASSARQSRKTYGYTF; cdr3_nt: TGCGCCAGCAGTGCACGGCAATCGCGAAAGACCTATGGCTACACCTTC
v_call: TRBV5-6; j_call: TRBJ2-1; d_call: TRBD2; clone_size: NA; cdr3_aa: CASSRGTSGRGLSEQFF; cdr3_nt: TGTGCCAGCAGCAGAGGGACTAGCGGGAGGGGTCTGTCTGAGCAGTTCTTC
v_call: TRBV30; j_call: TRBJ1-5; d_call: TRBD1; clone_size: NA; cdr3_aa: CAWSPRGLLLRQPQHF; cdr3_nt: TGTGCCTGGAGTCCCAGGGGGCTTCTCCTAAGGCAGCCCCAGCATTTT
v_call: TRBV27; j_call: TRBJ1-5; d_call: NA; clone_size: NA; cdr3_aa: CASSLRESNQPQHF; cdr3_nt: TGTGCCAGCAGTTTAAGGGAGAGCAATCAGCCCCAGCATTTT
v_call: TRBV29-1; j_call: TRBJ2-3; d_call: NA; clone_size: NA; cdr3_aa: CSVEGGGPLFTDTQYF; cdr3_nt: TGCAGCGTTGAAGGCGGGGGCCCGCTCTTCACAGATACGCAGTATTTT
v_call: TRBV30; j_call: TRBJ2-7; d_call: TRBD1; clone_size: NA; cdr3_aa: CAWSAGQGKIYEQYF; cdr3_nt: TGTGCCTGGAGTGCTGGACAGGGAAAAATCTACGAGCAGTACTTC
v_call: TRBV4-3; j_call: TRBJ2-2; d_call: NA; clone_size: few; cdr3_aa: CASSQDPLSTGELFF; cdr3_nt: TGCGCCAGCAGCCAGGACCCTTTGAGCACCGGGGAGCTGTTTTTT
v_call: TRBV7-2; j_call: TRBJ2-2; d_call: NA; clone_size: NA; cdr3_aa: CASSLVFRGTGELFF; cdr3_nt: TGTGCCAGCAGCTTGGTTTTCAGAGGGACCGGGGAGCTGTTTTTT
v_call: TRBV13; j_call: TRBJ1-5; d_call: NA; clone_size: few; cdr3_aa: CASSFDRLQPQHF; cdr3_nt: TGTGCCAGCAGCTTCGACAGATTGCAGCCCCAGCATTTT
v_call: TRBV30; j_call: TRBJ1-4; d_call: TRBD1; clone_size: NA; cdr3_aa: CAWSGKQGSNEKLFF; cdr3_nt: TGTGCCTGGAGTGGAAAACAGGGGAGTAATGAAAAACTGTTTTTT
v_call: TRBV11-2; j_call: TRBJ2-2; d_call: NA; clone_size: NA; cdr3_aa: CASSWNEDTGELFF; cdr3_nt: TGTGCCAGCAGCTGGAACGAGGACACCGGGGAGCTGTTTTTT
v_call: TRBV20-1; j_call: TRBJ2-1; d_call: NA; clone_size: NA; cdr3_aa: CSCKAANEQFF; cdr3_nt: TGCAGTTGCAAAGCGGCGAATGAGCAGTTCTTC
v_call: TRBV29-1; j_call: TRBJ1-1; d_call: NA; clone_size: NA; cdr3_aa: CSARAGTTEAFF; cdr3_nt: TGCAGCGCCCGAGCGGGGACCACTGAAGCTTTCTTT
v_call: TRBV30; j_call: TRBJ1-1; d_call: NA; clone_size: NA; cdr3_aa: CAWSLLGGIAEAFF; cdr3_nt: TGTGCCTGGAGTCTCCTCGGGGGCATCGCTGAAGCTTTCTTT
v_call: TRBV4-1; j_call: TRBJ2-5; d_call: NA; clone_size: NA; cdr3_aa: CASSQGAGQPGETQYF; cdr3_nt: TGCGCCAGCAGCCAAGGGGCGGGACAACCAGGGGAGACCCAGTACTTC
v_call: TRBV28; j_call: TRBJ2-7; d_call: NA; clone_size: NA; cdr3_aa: CASKTHYEQYF; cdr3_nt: TGTGCCAGCAAGACCCACTACGAGCAGTACTTC
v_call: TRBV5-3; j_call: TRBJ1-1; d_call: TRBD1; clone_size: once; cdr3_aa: CARSFLQGSGNTEAFF; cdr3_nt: TGTGCCAGAAGCTTCCTACAGGGGTCTGGGAACACTGAAGCTTTCTTT
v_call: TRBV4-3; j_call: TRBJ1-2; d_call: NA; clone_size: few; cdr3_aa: CASSQETGLYGYTF; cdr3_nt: TGCGCCAGCAGCCAAGAGACAGGATTATATGGCTACACCTTC
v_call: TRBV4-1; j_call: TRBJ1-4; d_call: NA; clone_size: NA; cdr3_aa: CASSQESGSANEKLFF; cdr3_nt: TGCGCCAGCAGCCAAGAATCGGGGTCCGCTAATGAAAAACTGTTTTTT
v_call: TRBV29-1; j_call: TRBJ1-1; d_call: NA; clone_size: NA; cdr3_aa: CSVERPPTAAFF; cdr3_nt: TGCAGCGTTGAGCGCCCCCCCACGGCTGCGTTCTTT
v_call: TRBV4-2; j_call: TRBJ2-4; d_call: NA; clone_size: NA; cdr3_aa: CASSQETGADIQYF; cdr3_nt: TGTGCCAGCAGCCAAGAAACTGGGGCGGACATTCAGTACTTC
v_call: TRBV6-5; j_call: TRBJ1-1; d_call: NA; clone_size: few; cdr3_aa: CASSSTGSTEAFF; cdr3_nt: TGTGCCAGCAGTTCCACAGGGAGCACTGAAGCTTTCTTT
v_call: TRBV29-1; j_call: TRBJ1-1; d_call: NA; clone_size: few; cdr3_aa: CSVGGRSMNTEAFF; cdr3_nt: TGCAGCGTGGGTGGACGGAGCATGAACACTGAAGCTTTCTTT
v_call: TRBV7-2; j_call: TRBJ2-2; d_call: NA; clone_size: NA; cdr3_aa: CASSPANTGELFF; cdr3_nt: TGTGCCAGCAGCCCGGCGAACACCGGGGAGCTGTTTTTT
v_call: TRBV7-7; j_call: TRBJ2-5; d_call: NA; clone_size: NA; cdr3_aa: CASSLRGDGTQYF; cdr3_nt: TGTGCTAGCAGCTTAAGGGGGGACGGGACCCAGTACTTC
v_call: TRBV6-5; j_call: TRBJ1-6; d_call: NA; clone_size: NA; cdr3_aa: CAARSSYNSPLHF; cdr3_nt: TGTGCCGCACGGAGCTCCTATAATTCACCCCTCCACTTT
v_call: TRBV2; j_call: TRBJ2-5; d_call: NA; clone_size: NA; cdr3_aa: CASGQPLQETQYF; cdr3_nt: TGTGCCAGTGGACAACCCTTACAAGAGACCCAGTACTTC
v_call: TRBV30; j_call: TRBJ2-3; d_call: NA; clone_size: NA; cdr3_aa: CAWSVHSGTQYF; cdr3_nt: TGTGCCTGGAGCGTCCATTCTGGTACGCAGTATTTT
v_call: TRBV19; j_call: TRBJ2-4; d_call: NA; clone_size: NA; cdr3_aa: CASSIGQGGNIQYF; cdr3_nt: TGTGCCAGTAGTATAGGGCAGGGAGGAAACATTCAGTACTTC
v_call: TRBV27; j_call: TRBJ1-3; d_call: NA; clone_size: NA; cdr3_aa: CASSPRGSGNTIYF; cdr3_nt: TGTGCCAGCAGTCCTAGGGGCTCTGGAAACACCATATATTTT
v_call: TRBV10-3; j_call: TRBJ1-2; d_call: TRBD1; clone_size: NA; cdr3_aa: CAISERDRGDYGYTF; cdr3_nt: TGTGCCATCAGTGAACGGGACAGGGGGGACTATGGCTACACCTTC
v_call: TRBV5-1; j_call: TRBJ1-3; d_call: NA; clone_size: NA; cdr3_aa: CASSYQGPGDTIYF; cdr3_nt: TGCGCCAGCAGCTATCAGGGGCCAGGGGACACCATATATTTT
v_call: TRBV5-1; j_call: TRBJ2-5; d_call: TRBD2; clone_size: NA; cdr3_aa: CASRRGLAEETQYF; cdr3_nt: TGCGCCAGCAGACGGGGACTAGCGGAAGAGACCCAGTACTTC
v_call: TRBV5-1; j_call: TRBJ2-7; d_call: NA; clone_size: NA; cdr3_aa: CASSQSIQRDTYEQYF; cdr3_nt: TGCGCCAGCAGCCAATCCATCCAGCGCGACACCTACGAGCAGTACTTC
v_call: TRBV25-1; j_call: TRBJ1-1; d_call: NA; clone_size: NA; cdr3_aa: CASSQSLEISEAFF; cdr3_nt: TGTGCCAGCAGTCAATCCCTTGAGATTTCTGAAGCTTTCTTT
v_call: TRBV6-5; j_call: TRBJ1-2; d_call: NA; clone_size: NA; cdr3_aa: CASSYSEDYTF; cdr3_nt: TGTGCCAGCAGTTACTCGGAGGACTACACCTTC
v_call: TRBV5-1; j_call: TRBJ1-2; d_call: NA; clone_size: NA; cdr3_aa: CASSLGQAEITNYGYTF; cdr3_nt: TGCGCCAGCAGTTTGGGTCAGGCGGAAATAACTAACTATGGCTACACCTTC
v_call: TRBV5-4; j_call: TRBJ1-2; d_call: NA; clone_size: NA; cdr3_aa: CASSLYRGSNYGYTF; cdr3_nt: TGTGCCAGCAGCTTGTATAGGGGGAGTAACTATGGCTACACCTTC
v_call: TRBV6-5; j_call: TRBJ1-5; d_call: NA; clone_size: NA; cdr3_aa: CASSYGSPYSNQPQHF; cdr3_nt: TGTGCCAGCAGTTACGGGTCCCCTTATAGCAATCAGCCCCAGCATTTT
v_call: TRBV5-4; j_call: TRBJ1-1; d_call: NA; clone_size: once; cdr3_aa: CASSLRNTEAFF; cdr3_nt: TGTGCCAGCAGCTTGCGGAACACTGAAGCTTTCTTT
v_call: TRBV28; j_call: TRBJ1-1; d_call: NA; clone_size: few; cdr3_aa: CASSLFSPIEAFF; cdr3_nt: TGTGCCAGCAGTTTATTTTCCCCAATTGAAGCTTTCTTT
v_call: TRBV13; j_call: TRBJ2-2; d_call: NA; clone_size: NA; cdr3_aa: CASSSLGPTGELFF; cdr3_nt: TGTGCCAGCTCCAGCCTAGGACCAACCGGGGAGCTGTTTTTT
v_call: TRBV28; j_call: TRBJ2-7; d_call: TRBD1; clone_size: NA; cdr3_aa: CASSFSGTVYEQYF; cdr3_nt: TGTGCCAGCAGTTTCTCCGGGACAGTCTACGAGCAGTACTTC
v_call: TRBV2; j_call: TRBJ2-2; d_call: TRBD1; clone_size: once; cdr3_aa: CASIRQGNTGELFF; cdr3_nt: TGTGCCAGCATCCGACAGGGGAACACCGGGGAGCTGTTTTTT
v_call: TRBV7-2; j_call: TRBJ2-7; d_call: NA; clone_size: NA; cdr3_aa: CASSSPRSSSYEQYF; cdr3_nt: TGTGCCAGCAGCTCCCCCAGGTCGAGCTCCTACGAGCAGTACTTC